The 11 T cell receptor beta chains below come from one sample, sequenced in a study of T cell responses to AZD1222 COVID-19 vaccine (dated by TCRdb to the early 2020s). Read against the paper, the sample's time point label means: baseline before first vaccination. The receptor library was made with the immunoSEQ multiplex PCR assay. The source is immuneACCESS, and TCRdb retained only in-frame sequences with V and J called. Part of the clones is not carried over; for the studies checked, unresolved V genes explain less than half of this, and the remainder is unexplained. The sample table shows more than 100,000 clones, and approximately 84% are seen once. The top ten hold roughly 9.8% of the sample. The specimen comprised peripheral blood, sampled on day 0 of AZD1222 vaccination. The origin of the receptors is an adult in good health.

The CDR3 loop reads CASSPLGSYEQYF. The CDR3 DNA reads TGTGCCAGCAGCCCCCTTGGGTCCTACGAGCAGTACTTC. This rearrangement joins TRBV7-8 to TRBJ2-7; D gene unclear. The CDR3 extends over 13 amino acids. The germline V gene encodes CDR1 SGHVS and CDR2 FQNEAQ. V shed 5 bases and J shed 1 base, with 9 bases lying between them.

The V call is TRBV7-6, the J call TRBJ1-2; 9 bases line up with TRBD1. Looked up from germline, CDR1 is SGHVS and CDR2 is FNYEAQ. After removal of 5 bases from V and 5 bases from J, the junction contained 15 bases not matched to a gene. CDR3 length: 17 residues. For the CDR3, the DNA is TGTGCCAGCAGCAACCCCGGACAGGGGTCGCAACATTATGGCTACACCTTC. Encoded protein: CASSNPGQGSQHYGYTF.

The chain links TRBV27 to TRBJ1-2; 12 bases are a match to TRBD1. Germline CDR1 is MNHEY and CDR2 is SMNVEV (reference sequence). V shed 7 bases, J shed 7 bases, and the junction held 13 bases outside the gene matches. This CDR3 spans 16 amino acids. For the CDR3, the DNA is TGTGCCAGCACCCGAAACGCGGGACAGGGGGCAAGTGGCTACACCTTC. Translation: CASTRNAGQGASGYTF.

The V gene is TRBV24-1, the J gene TRBJ2-2; D gene unclear. V shed 7 bases and J shed 1 base, with 15 bases lying between them. The CDR3 runs to 16 residues. Germline assignment: CDR1 KGHDR and CDR2 SFDVKD. The CDR3 region is CATRAATGGNTGELFF. For the CDR3, the DNA is TGTGCCACCAGAGCTGCGACTGGCGGGAACACCGGGGAGCTGTTTTTT.

This chain connects TRBV11-3 to TRBJ1-1; weak D call: TRBD1 (6 bases). V shed 5 bases and J shed 0 bases, with 10 bases lying between them. This CDR3 comprises 14 residues. From germline, CDR1 is SGHNT and CDR2 YENEEA. The CDR3 here is CASSLGQMNTEAFF. For the CDR3, the DNA is TGTGCCAGCAGCCTTGGACAGATGAACACTGAAGCTTTCTTT.

The chain joins TRBV7-6 to TRBJ2-7, with TRBD2 identical over 7 bases. Trimming took 4 bases from V and 0 from J; bases not matched to a gene: 12. CDR1 and CDR2 from the germline V gene are SGHVS and FNYEAQ. This CDR3 has 17 amino acids. This chain's CDR3 is CASSSRLAGRSSYEQYF. CDR3 nucleotides: TGTGCCAGCAGCTCTAGATTAGCGGGTCGAAGCTCCTACGAGCAGTACTTC.

The chain carries TRBV11-2 and TRBJ2-1; unclear D gene. The CDR3 sequence is 11 residues long. Trimming left V 1 base short and J 9 bases short, with 4 bases between. Germline-derived CDR1 and CDR2 are SGHAT and FQNNGV. The DNA of the CDR3 is TGTGCCAGCAGCTTAGTGAGTGAGCAGTTCTTC. This encodes CASSLVSEQFF.

The chain carries TRBV4-1 and TRBJ1-3, with D tentatively TRBD1 (5 bases). The CDR3 is 15 amino acids. Per the germline V gene, CDR1 is MGHRA and CDR2 is YSYEKL. V was pared by 6 bases and J by 4 bases, with 16 bases between. For the CDR3, the DNA is TGCGCCAGCAGTGGAACCGGGACGGGAGGAAACACCATATATTTT. Its protein is CASSGTGTGGNTIYF.

This clone was observed a handful of times. This sequence joins TRBV28 and TRBJ2-7; 7 nucleotides align to TRBD1. With 3 bases clipped from V and 0 bases from J, the junction kept 2 bases outside the gene matches. Germline CDR1 MDHEN, CDR2 SYDVKM. This CDR3 contains 14 residues. CDR3 nucleotides: TGTGCCAGCAGTTTTTGGGACAGCTCCTACGAGCAGTACTTC. This gives the protein CASSFWDSSYEQYF.

This clone was counted between two and nine times. V gene TRBV30 combines with J gene TRBJ2-7; the D gene could be TRBD1 or TRBD2 (6 bases each). The V gene lost 4 bases and the J gene lost 3 bases, with 13 bases spanning the gap. Germline V CDR1 and CDR2: GTSNPN, SVGIG (reference sequence). This CDR3 region has 13 residues. CDR3 DNA sequence: TGTGCCTGGAAGAGGGGGAGGTTCTACGAGCAGTACTTC. This encodes CAWKRGRFYEQYF.

V is TRBV10-1 and J is TRBJ2-7; D is perhaps TRBD1 or TRBD2 (5 bases each). The CDR3 sequence is 18 residues long. The germline V and J ends were trimmed by 7 bases and 1 base, with 26 bases remaining between them. Germline V CDR1 and CDR2: WNHNN, SYGVQD (reference sequence). CDR3 sequence: CASTSRFVGTEASYEQYF. The CDR3 coding sequence is TGCGCCAGCACGAGTAGGTTTGTGGGGACGGAAGCATCCTACGAGCAGTACTTC.